Listed below are T cell receptor beta chains from one sample, sequenced in a study of post-analysis software for immune sequencing data. MiXCR was run by TCRdb on the PCR reads, yielding one entry per CDR3 protein. The sample contains about half a million distinct CDR3 sequences, around a third of which appear only once. Sample: blood. Receptors originate from a girl younger than 18 with multiple sclerosis. The CDR3 runs from the conserved cysteine through the conserved F or W. D genes are given only for firm matches. Expanded clones get a size class; other rows say once, few or many, or leave the size out.

.	TRBJ2-3	TRBV10-2	few	TGCGCCAGCAGTGAGATGGGGGGCCTAGATACGCAGTATTTT	CASSEMGGLDTQYF
.	TRBJ2-7	TRBV12-3/TRBV12-4	few	TGTGCCAGCAGTCCGAGGGGGTTGTACGAGCAGTACTTC	CASSPRGLYEQYF
.	TRBJ2-1	TRBV29-1	many	TGCAGCGCTAGAACAGGGTCAGGTGAGCAGTTCTTC	CSARTGSGEQFF
.	TRBJ2-1	TRBV29-1	.	TGCAGCGTTGAAGATTTACGGGGAGATAATGAGCAGTTCTTC	CSVEDLRGDNEQFF
TRBD1	TRBJ1-6	TRBV4-1	.	TGCGCCAGCAGCCAACCGACAGGGGATCGGAATTCACCCCTCCACTTT	CASSQPTGDRNSPLHF
.	TRBJ2-3	TRBV4-1	.	TGCGCCAGCAGCCAAGAGGACGCCAACACAGATACGCAGTATTTT	CASSQEDANTDTQYF
TRBD2	TRBJ2-7	TRBV20-1	many	TGCAGTGCTCCCCATAGCGGGGAGCTGAGCTACGAGCAGTACTTC	CSAPHSGELSYEQYF
.	TRBJ2-7	TRBV13	.	TGTGCCAGCAGCTCACGGGACAACTCCTACGAGCAGTACTTC	CASSSRDNSYEQYF
.	TRBJ2-5	TRBV29-1	.	TGCAGCGTTGAAGAGCGGGGAAAGGACGAGACCCAGTACTTC	CSVEERGKDETQYF
.	TRBJ1-2	TRBV12-3/TRBV12-4	.	TGTGCCAGCAGTTTAAAGGCCGACTATGGCTACACCTTC	CASSLKADYGYTF
.	TRBJ2-5	TRBV7-2	many	TGTGCCAGCAGCTTACAACGGGAGACCCAGTACTTC	CASSLQRETQYF